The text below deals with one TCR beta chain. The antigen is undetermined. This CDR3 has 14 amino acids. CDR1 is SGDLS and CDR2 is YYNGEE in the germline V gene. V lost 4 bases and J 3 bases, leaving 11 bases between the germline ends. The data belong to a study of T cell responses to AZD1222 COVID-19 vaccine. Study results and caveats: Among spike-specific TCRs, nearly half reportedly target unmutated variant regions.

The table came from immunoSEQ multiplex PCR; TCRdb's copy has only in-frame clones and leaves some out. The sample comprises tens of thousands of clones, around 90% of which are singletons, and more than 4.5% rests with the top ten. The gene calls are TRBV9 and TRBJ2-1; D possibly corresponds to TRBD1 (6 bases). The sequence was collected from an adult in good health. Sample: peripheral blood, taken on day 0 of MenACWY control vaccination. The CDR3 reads CASSPLRGYNEQFF. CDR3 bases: TGTGCCAGCAGCCCCCTCAGGGGCTACAATGAGCAGTTCTTC.